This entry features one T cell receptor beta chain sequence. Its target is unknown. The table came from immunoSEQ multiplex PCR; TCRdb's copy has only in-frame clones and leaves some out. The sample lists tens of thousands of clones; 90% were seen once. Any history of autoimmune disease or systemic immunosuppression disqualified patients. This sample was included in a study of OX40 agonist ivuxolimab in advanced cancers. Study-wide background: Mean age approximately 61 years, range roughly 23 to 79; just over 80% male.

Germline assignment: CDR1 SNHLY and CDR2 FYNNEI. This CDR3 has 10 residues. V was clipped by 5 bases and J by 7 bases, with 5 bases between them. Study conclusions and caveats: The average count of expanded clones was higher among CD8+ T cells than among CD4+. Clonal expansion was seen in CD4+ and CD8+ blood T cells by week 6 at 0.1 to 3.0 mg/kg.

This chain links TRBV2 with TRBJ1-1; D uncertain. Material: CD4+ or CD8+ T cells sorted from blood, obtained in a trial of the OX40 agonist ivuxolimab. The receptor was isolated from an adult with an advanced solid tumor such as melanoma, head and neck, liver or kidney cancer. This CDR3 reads CASSLSEAFF. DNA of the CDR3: TGTGCCAGCAGTCTCAGTGAAGCTTTCTTT.